The entry that follows covers one TCR beta chain sequence. Assay: immunoSEQ multiplex PCR; the TCRdb copy retains only in-frame clones and omits some. The sample shows roughly 500,000 clones, approximately 90% of them seen only once. The data stem from a study of blood T cell repertoires in COVID-19. Material for sequencing was PBMCs or T cells enriched from blood (not recorded which). The receptor was derived from an older woman who had recovered from COVID-19.

CDR3 loop: CASSPRDRLYNEQFF. CDR3 DNA: TGTGCCAGCAGTCCCCGGGACAGGTTATACAATGAGCAGTTCTTC. The genes are TRBV27 and TRBJ2-1, with TRBD1 identical over 8 bases. This CDR3 is built from 15 residues. The germline V gene has CDR1 MNHEY and CDR2 SMNVEV (reference sequence). The V gene end was trimmed by 5 bases and the J gene end by 4 bases; junction bases not matched to a gene: 7.